The 12 T cell receptor beta chains presented below share a single source sample, sequenced in a study of a mutant IDH1 vaccine in newly diagnosed glioma. These receptors have no identified antigens. TCRdb's copy holds only in-frame clones and misses some; the assay was immunoSEQ multiplex PCR. The sample lists 40,000 to 50,000 clones, about 76% occurring once. The time point is: week 23, last vaccination. Doses of 300 ug of mutant IDH1 20-mer peptide were given with topical imiquimod. Sequenced material: PBMCs, taken from a glioma patient whose treatment included an IDH1 peptide vaccine. The receptor source for this set is a man aged 50 or older with glioma.

This chain connects TRBV28 to TRBJ2-5, with 12 positions matching TRBD2. Germline CDR1 is MDHEN and CDR2 is SYDVKM. The ends lost 3 bases at V and 5 bases at J; junction bases unmatched: 16. The CDR3 spans 19 residues. CDR3 protein: CASSFLPKTSGGWGETQYF. DNA of the CDR3: TGTGCCAGCAGTTTCCTCCCCAAGACTAGCGGGGGCTGGGGGGAGACCCAGTACTTC.

The chain couples TRBV11-2 to TRBJ2-2; no clear D gene. The CDR3 contains 14 residues. Trimming removed 4 bases from V and 0 bases from J, with 6 bases in between. CDR1 and CDR2 (germline): SGHAT, FQNNGV. The CDR3: CASSSRSNTGELFF. The CDR3 DNA sequence: TGTGCCAGCAGCTCGAGATCGAACACCGGGGAGCTGTTTTTT. The complete variable domain, with remaining parts taken from reference TRBV11-2 and TRBJ2-2, reads EAGVAQSPRYKIIEKRQSVAFWCNPISGHATLYWYQQILGQGPKLLIQFQNNGVVDDSQLPKDRFSAERLKGVDSTLKIQPAKLEDSAVYLCASSSRSNTGELFFGEGSRLTVL.

CDR3 amino acids: CASSPDGATNEKLFF. The CDR3 nucleotides read TGCGCCAGCAGCCCGGACGGTGCAACTAATGAAAAACTGTTTTTT. This sequence joins TRBV5-1 and TRBJ1-4; D remains unclear. CDR3 length equals 15 residues. Germline assignment: CDR1 SGHRS and CDR2 YFSETQ. V shed 4 bases and J shed 0 bases, with 10 bases lying between them.

In its sample, this clone was seen a few times. The chain uses TRBV28 and TRBJ2-6, with D uncertain. Germline CDR1 is MDHEN and CDR2 is SYDVKM. V was trimmed by 6 bases and J by 1 base, leaving 7 bases between them. This CDR3 contains 14 residues. CDR3 loop: CASSAGSGANVLTF. The CDR3 DNA reads as TGTGCCAGCAGCGCAGGTTCTGGGGCCAACGTCCTGACTTTC. The full variable domain, completed using reference TRBV28 and TRBJ2-6, is DVKVTQSSRYLVKRTGEKVFLECVQDMDHENMFWYRQDPGLGLRLIYFSYDVKMKEKGDIPEGYSVSREKKERFSLILESASTNQTSMYLCASSAGSGANVLTFGAGSRLTVL.

This chain joins TRBV18 and TRBJ1-2; 7 positions agree with TRBD1. The V segment lost 2 bases and the J segment 5 bases; nucleotides outside the gene matches: 2. The CDR3 length is 13 residues. Germline V gene data show CDR1 as KGHSH and CDR2 as LQKENI. The CDR3 coding sequence is TGTGCCAGCTCACCAGGGACAGAGTATGGCTACACCTTC. This encodes CASSPGTEYGYTF.

The rearrangement links TRBV4-2 to TRBJ1-2; D is unresolved. The V and J ends lost 0 bases and 5 bases respectively, with 10 bases between them. This CDR3 spans 14 amino acids. Germline CDR1 reads LGHNA; CDR2 reads YNFKEQ. CDR3 amino acids: CASSQDAQSYGYTF. CDR3 in DNA: TGTGCCAGCAGCCAAGATGCGCAGTCTTATGGCTACACCTTC.

The J gene is TRBJ1-1, the V gene TRBV6-5, with a tentative D call TRBD1 (5 bases). Trimming removed 6 bases at V and 6 bases at J, with 14 bases between. Germline CDR1 and CDR2: MNHEY and SVGAGI. This CDR3 spans 13 amino acids. In nucleotides, the CDR3 is TGTGCCAGCAGGCCCAGGGTTTCAGCTGAAGCTTTCTTT. Its protein is CASRPRVSAEAFF.

In DNA form, the CDR3 reads TGTGCCAGCAGCCTCCAACAGGGATCCAATCAGCCCCAGCATTTT. This codes for CASSLQQGSNQPQHF. The V gene is TRBV5-6, the J gene TRBJ1-5; D might be TRBD1 (6 bases). The CDR3 runs to 15 residues. Trimming stripped 4 bases from V and 3 bases from J, with 14 bases between. Germline V gives CDR1 SGHDT, CDR2 YYEEEE.

The rearrangement uses TRBV15 and TRBJ2-1; 13 positions agree with TRBD2. In germline, CDR1 is LNHNV, CDR2 YYDKDF (reference sequence). V shed 4 bases and J 2 bases; nucleotides not matched to a gene: 5. The CDR3 is 17 amino acids. The CDR3: CATSKRTSGGPYNEQFF. As DNA, the CDR3 is TGTGCCACCAGCAAAAGGACTAGCGGGGGACCCTACAATGAGCAGTTCTTC. The complete variable domain, with remaining parts taken from reference TRBV15 and TRBJ2-1, reads DAMVIQNPRYQVTQFGKPVTLSCSQTLNHNVMYWYQQKSSQAPKLLFHYYDKDFNNEADTPDNFQSRRPNTSFCFLDIRSPGLGDTAMYLCATSKRTSGGPYNEQFFGPGTRLTVL.

The rearrangement uses TRBV19 and TRBJ1-1; 8 nucleotides line up with TRBD1. The CDR3 is 16 residues long. The ends lost 6 bases at V and 4 bases at J; junction bases unmatched: 13. Germline CDR1 and CDR2: LNHDA and SQIVND (reference sequence). The CDR3 nucleotides read TGTGCCAGTAGGAGAAAGACAGGGGCCACGAGCACTGAAGCTTTCTTT. Translated, it gives CASRRKTGATSTEAFF.

The chain carries TRBV27 and TRBJ1-5; a possible D gene is TRBD1 (5 bases). The germline V and J ends were trimmed by 2 bases and 0 bases, with 11 bases remaining between them. This CDR3 has 16 residues. Germline CDR1 is MNHEY and CDR2 is SMNVEV (reference sequence). Here the CDR3 reads CASSLIGDPSNQPQHF. The CDR3 nucleotides are TGTGCCAGCAGTTTAATAGGGGACCCTAGCAATCAGCCCCAGCATTTT.

The sample holds a few counts of this clone. The chain has TRBV15 and TRBJ1-2; 8 bases agree with TRBD1. The CDR3 length is 15 residues. Trimming removed 2 bases from V and 4 bases from J; junction bases left unmatched: 6. The germline gives CDR1 LNHNV, CDR2 YYDKDF (reference sequence). The CDR3: CATSRTRGLSYGYTF. CDR3 sequence (DNA): TGTGCCACCAGCAGAACCAGGGGGCTGAGCTATGGCTACACCTTC.